This T cell receptor (beta chain) is from a study of long-term antiretroviral therapy in people with HIV (dated 2022 in TCRdb). The study in broad terms: The earliest samples were collected approximately a decade before the 2015 WHO recommendation for immediate ART, a period when ART was typically delayed until CD4 counts fell. No cross-contamination during QIAcube processing turned up in test extractions that ran a monoclonal T-cell line alongside about 30 polyclonal samples. A retrospective serial study tested whether changes in peripheral blood TRB repertoire composition and diversity were associated with ART initiation and durable HIV suppression. A total of roughly 200 cryopreserved PBMC samples were contributed to the cohort by 30 adults with confirmed HIV infection, with samples collected serially over a mean of approximately six years (range 1-12). Among the approximately 32 participants with HIV, ten to eleven were female.

To be included, a participant needed at least one PBMC sample from before ART initiation plus at least two post-ART samples. Treatment was received in the United States of America by all participants with HIV. Before DNA extraction, cryopreserved samples of roughly 0.9-11 million PBMC were thawed and then washed. At the time of the earliest PBMC sample, participants with HIV were aged between about 20 and 55 years. PBMC samples from each participant spanned 1-4 timepoints before ART initiation and 2-8 timepoints after ART initiation, with a median of 7 samples. Serial HIV viral load, CD4+ T-cell count, ART history and demographic data were obtained for every participant. Genomic DNA was extracted from unsorted PBMC with a Qiagen kit on a QIAcube, processed in batches of 12 samples. Measured from the cysteine to the phenylalanine, the CDR3 is 16 residues long. The read is trimmed to its CDR3 DNA, 48 bases read in frame from base 1. CDR1 and CDR2, per the germline V gene (reference sequence), are SEHNR and FQNEAQ. V is reduced by 5 bases and J by 0 bases, leaving a spacing of 15 bases between them.

Summary of the overall study and its limitations: Samples dated from the mid-2000s to the late 2010s, and the ART regimens used may be less effective than current ones. Starting ART was linked to a significant rise in TRB diversity, yet even with long-term ART the diversity remained significantly lower than in transplant donor controls. Compared with controls, HIV repertoires had narrower CDR3 length ranges, and the network structure pointed to an antigen-experienced repertoire that shifted only slightly toward naive after ART. Limited PBMC availability meant only the TCR beta chain was sequenced, without alpha chain pairing. Inferences about post-ART repertoire changes were limited because no data were available on ART adherence, viral resistance or therapy changes. Because pre-ART samples had limited cell numbers, unsorted PBMC were profiled rather than sorted CD4+ and CD8+ T cells. Expanded TRB clones identified before ART initiation dominated the repertoire across all time points, though the dominance fluctuated and decreased in many PLHIV after ART.

Note on this clone: Its antigen is still unknown. Base qualities are missing; no much larger clone stands one base away.

The immunoSEQ hsTCRB v3.0 assay was used at survey level resolution to sequence the TRB variable region. TRB sequencing targeted a depth of 40,000-50,000 T-cell genomes per sample. An Illumina MiSeq with a v3 150-cycle kit was used to sequence the pooled TRB libraries. Under the source paper's analysis protocol: Repertoire analysis was run in R within a reproducible Nextflow workflow that covered QC, data transformation and analysis. LymphoSeq2, an R package for exploring AIRR-Seq data, was used to implement custom analyses. After excluding a few samples that yielded fewer than 5000 total TRB sequences, 150 to 200 HIV repertoires remained for analysis. Among the 200 or so HIV repertoires that were kept, some 61 were collected before ART initiation and more than 120 were collected after ART initiation. Each repertoire was downsampled to 5000 TRB nucleotide sequences, and summary statistics were averaged across 100 downsampling iterations. The analysis kept only TRB sequences whose CDR3 regions were at least seven amino acids long. Diversity was assessed using a clonality score derived from Shannon entropy and using the Gini coefficient. In the repertoire networks, any two of the top 5000 CDR3 amino acid sequences were connected whenever the two sequences differed by an edit distance of one. GLIPH2 predicted antigen specificity groups and MHC restriction for TRB CDR3 amino acid sequences. To flag known CMV, EBV, HIV or tissue antigen associations, CDR3 amino acid sequences were matched against VDJdb and McPAS-TCR. Pre-ART, post-ART and control groups were compared with Wilcoxon signed-rank tests and Holm-Bonferroni correction. The table comes from immuneACCESS by way of TCRdb, which keeps in-frame sequences with V and J called. Part of the clones is missing from these tables; in studies checked, under half for an unresolved V gene and the rest for unknown reasons. V and J calls and clone size come straight from that table; D and trimming were deduced from the DNA. The sample table records around 15,000 clones; just over 90% of these occur just once. The ten largest clones represent over 10% of the sample.

Rearrangement joined TRBV7-9 to TRBJ2-3; TRBD1 is perhaps the D gene, given 5 matching bases. This clonotype originated in a woman aged 40 to 50 with HIV. This specimen consisted of unsorted PBMCs, obtained 0.6 years after starting antiretroviral therapy. The DNA is as follows: TGTGCCAGCAGCCCCATGGACACTTTCAGCACAGATACGCAGTATTTT. Its amino acids are CASSPMDTFSTDTQYF. With the portions outside the CDR3 filled from the reference TRBV7-9 and TRBJ2-3 genes, the complete variable region becomes DTGVSQNPRHKITKRGQNVTFRCDPISEHNRLYWYRQTLGQGPEFLTYFQNEAQLEKSRLLSDRFSAERPKGSFSTLEIQRTEQGDSAMYLCASSPMDTFSTDTQYFGPGTRLTVL.